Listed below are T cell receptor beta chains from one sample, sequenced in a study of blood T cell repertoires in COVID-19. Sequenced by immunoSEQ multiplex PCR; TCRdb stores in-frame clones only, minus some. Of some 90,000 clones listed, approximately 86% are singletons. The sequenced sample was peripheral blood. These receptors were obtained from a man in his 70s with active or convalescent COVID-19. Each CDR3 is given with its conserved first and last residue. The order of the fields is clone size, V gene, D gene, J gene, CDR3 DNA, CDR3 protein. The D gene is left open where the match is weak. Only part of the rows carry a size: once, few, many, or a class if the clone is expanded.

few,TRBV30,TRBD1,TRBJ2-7,TGTGCCTGGAGTACAGGGGTAGAGCAGTACTTC,CAWSTGVEQYF
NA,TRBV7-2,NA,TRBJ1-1,TGTGCCAGCAGCTTAGCCCCTCTTATGAACACTGAAGCTTTCTTT,CASSLAPLMNTEAFF
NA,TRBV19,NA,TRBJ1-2,TGTGCCAGTAGTATCGGGAACAAATTTTATGGCTACACCTTC,CASSIGNKFYGYTF
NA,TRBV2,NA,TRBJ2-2,TGTGCCAGCAAGACAAACAGGGGACTCATCGGGGAGCTGTTTTTT,CASKTNRGLIGELFF
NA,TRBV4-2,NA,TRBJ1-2,TGTGCCAGCAGCCAAGATCGGGGCTACACCTTC,CASSQDRGYTF
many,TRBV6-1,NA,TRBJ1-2,TGTGCCAGCAGTGATCCAGGGTTAGCTGGCTACACCTTC,CASSDPGLAGYTF
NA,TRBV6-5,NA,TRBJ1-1,TGTGCCAGCAGTTACTACGGGAACACTGAAGCTTTCTTT,CASSYYGNTEAFF
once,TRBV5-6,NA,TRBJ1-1,TGTGCCAGCAGCGCTACAGGGATGAACACTGAAGCTTTCTTT,CASSATGMNTEAFF
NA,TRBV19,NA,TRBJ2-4,TGTGCCAGTAGTATAGGAGGACAGCAGTACTTC,CASSIGGQQYF
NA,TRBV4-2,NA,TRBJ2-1,TGTGCCAGCAGCCCTCTTACCGGACAGATCCATGAGCAGTTCTTC,CASSPLTGQIHEQFF
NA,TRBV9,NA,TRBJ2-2,TGTGCCAGCAGCGACCGGGGTTTACAGACCGGGGAGCTGTTTTTT,CASSDRGLQTGELFF
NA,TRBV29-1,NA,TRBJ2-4,TGCAGCGTTACTCCCCCCCAGGGAGGAGTAGCCAAAAACATTCAGTACTTC,CSVTPPQGGVAKNIQYF
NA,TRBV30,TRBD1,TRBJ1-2,TGTGCCTGCTGGACAGGAGGCTATGGCTACACCTTC,CACWTGGYGYTF
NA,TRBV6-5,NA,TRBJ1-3,TGTGCCAGCAGTTACTCGACAGACTCTGGAAACACCATATATTTT,CASSYSTDSGNTIYF
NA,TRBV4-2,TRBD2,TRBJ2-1,TGTGCCAGCAGCCAATTTCCTAGCGGGGGGGCGGCGGTCAATGAGCAGTTCTTC,CASSQFPSGGAAVNEQFF
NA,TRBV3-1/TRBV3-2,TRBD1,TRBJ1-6,TGTGCCAGCAGCCAACTCCTGGACAGGGGGTGGAATTCACCCCTCCACTTT,CASSQLLDRGWNSPLHF
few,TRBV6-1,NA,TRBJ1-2,TGTGCCAGCAGTGAAGGGCCACAGGGTTTTTACTATGGCTACACCTTC,CASSEGPQGFYYGYTF
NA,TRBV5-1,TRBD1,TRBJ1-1,TGCGCCAGCAGCGACGGGACAGGGCGAATGAACACTGAAGCTTTCTTT,CASSDGTGRMNTEAFF
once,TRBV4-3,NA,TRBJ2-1,TGCGCCAGCAGCCAAACCTCCAGCGCGGGACGTGATGAGCAGTTCTTC,CASSQTSSAGRDEQFF
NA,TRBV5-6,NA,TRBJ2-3,TGTGCCAGCAGCTTCCTTTACACAGATACGCAGTATTTT,CASSFLYTDTQYF
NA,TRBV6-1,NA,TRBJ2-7,TGTGCCAGCAGTGAAGTCTGGAGCTCCTACGAGCAGTACTTC,CASSEVWSSYEQYF
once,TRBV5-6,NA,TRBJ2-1,TGTGCCAGCAGCTTGGTCGGGGTGAGGGGGAATGAGCAGTTCTTC,CASSLVGVRGNEQFF
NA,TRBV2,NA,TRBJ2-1,TGTGCCAGCGGTGGACACGTTAGCTCCTACAATGAGCAGTTCTTC,CASGGHVSSYNEQFF
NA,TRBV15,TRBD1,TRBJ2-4,TGTGCCACCAGCAGGTCGAGGGGGCTTCGGGACATTCAGTACTTC,CATSRSRGLRDIQYF
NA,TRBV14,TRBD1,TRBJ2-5,TGTGCCAGCAGCACCAGACAGGGCGGCGTGGAGACCCAGTACTTC,CASSTRQGGVETQYF
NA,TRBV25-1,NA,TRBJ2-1,TGTGCCAGTCCTCCGGGGTTTCCGTTCTTC,CASPPGFPFF
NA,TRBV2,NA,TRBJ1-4,TGTGCCAGCAGGGAATCAGGGGCGTCTAATGAAAAACTGTTTTTT,CASRESGASNEKLFF
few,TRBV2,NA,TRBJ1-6,TGTGCCAGCAGTGTCCGGACAGTGGATTCACCCCTCCACTTT,CASSVRTVDSPLHF
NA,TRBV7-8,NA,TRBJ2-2,TGTGCTTCGCAGTTGACAGAGAACACCGGGGAGCTGTTTTTT,CASQLTENTGELFF
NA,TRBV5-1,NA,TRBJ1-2,TGCGCCAGCAGCTTAAACCCTCAAACCCTAATTCCCCACTATGGCTACACCTTC,CASSLNPQTLIPHYGYTF
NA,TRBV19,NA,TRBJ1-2,TGTGCCAGTAGTATCTTCCTTGGCTACACCTTC,CASSIFLGYTF
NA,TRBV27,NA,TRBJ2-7,TGTGCCAGCAGCCTCTCGCAGGGTTCTATCTCCGAGCAGTACTTC,CASSLSQGSISEQYF
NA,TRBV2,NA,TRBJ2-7,TGTGCCAGCCGACAGACCCCTCGGGAGCAGTACTTC,CASRQTPREQYF
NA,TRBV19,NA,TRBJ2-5,TGTGCCAGTATACCCTGGCTAGTTGGCCAAGAGACCCAGTACTTC,CASIPWLVGQETQYF
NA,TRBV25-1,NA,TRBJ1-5,TGTGCCAGCAGTGATTGGGGGGTTCAGCCCCAGCATTTT,CASSDWGVQPQHF
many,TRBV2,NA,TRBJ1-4,TGTGCCAGCAGTGTCCCCCCGGGAAGTGAAAAACTGTTTTTT,CASSVPPGSEKLFF
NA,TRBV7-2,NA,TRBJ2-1,TGTGCCAGCAGCTTGATAGAGGAGCAGTTCTTC,CASSLIEEQFF
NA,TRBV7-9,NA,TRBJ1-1,TGTGCCAGCAGCTTAGCGGCCAACACTGAAGCTTTCTTT,CASSLAANTEAFF
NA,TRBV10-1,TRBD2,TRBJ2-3,TGCGCCAGCAGCGGGGGGGCCGTCGGAGATACGCAGTATTTT,CASSGGAVGDTQYF
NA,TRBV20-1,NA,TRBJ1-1,TGCAGTGCTCGAAGGACAACCGAAGCTTTCTTT,CSARRTTEAFF
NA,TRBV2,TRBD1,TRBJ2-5,TGTGCCAGCAGTGCGGACAGGGGGCAAGAGACCCAGTACTTC,CASSADRGQETQYF
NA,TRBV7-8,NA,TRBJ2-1,TGTGCCAGCAGCTTAGCCGGGAATACCTACAATGAGCAGTTCTTC,CASSLAGNTYNEQFF
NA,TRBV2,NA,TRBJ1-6,TGTGCCAGCAGTGAAGGGGGGGATTCACCCCTCCACTTT,CASSEGGDSPLHF
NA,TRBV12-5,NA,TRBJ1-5,TGTGCTAGTGGTTTGGCGGAGACCTCTGGGCAGCCCCAGCATTTT,CASGLAETSGQPQHF
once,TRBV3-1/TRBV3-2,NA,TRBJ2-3,TGTGCCAGCAGCCCCCTCACTAGCCGAAATACGCAGTATTTT,CASSPLTSRNTQYF
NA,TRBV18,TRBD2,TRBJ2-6,TGTGCCAGCTCATCCACCGGGGGGGGGAGCTCTGGGGCCAACGTCCTGACTTTC,CASSSTGGGSSGANVLTF
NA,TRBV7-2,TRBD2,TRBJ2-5,TGTGCCAGCAGCCCTGACACCTATAGCGGGGGAACGGGTCAGACCCAGTACTTC,CASSPDTYSGGTGQTQYF
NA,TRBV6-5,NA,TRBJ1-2,TGTGCCAGCAGTTACCGGGAAACCGCTAACTATGGCTACACCTTC,CASSYRETANYGYTF
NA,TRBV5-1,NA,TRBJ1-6,TGCGCCAGCAGCTTGGGACAGGAGAATTCACCCCTCCACTTT,CASSLGQENSPLHF
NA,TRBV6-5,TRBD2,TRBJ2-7,TGTGCCAGCAGTTACTCGGCGGGGAGGGACGAGCAGTACTTC,CASSYSAGRDEQYF
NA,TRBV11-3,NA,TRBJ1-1,TGTGCCAGCAGCCTCGAGGGTTTACTACGGAACACTGAAGCTTTCTTT,CASSLEGLLRNTEAFF
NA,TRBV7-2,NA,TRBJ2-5,TGTGCCAGCAGCCAGCGAGAGACCCAGTACTTC,CASSQRETQYF
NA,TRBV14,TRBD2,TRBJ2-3,TGTGCCAGCAGCCGTAGACTAGCCTCTAGCACAGATACGCAGTATTTT,CASSRRLASSTDTQYF
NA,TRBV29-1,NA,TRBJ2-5,TGCAGCGGGAGGTCATACCGGGAACGCGGAGAGACCCAGTACTTC,CSGRSYRERGETQYF
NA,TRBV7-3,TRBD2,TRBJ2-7,TGTGCCAGCAGCCCCGCCGGACTAGCGGCGTCCTACGAGCAGTACTTC,CASSPAGLAASYEQYF
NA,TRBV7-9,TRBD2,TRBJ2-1,TGTGCCAGCAGCGGAGGACTAGCGGGGAATGAGCAGTTCTTC,CASSGGLAGNEQFF
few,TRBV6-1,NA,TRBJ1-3,TGTGCCAGCAGTGATCCCGCGGTCTCTGGAAACACCATATATTTT,CASSDPAVSGNTIYF
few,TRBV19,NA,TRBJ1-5,TGTGCCAGTAGTATACGAAGGGACATAAATCAGCCCCAGCATTTT,CASSIRRDINQPQHF
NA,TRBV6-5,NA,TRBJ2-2,TGTGCCAGCAGGTGGGGGGGCGCGGCCGGGGAGCTGTTTTTT,CASRWGGAAGELFF